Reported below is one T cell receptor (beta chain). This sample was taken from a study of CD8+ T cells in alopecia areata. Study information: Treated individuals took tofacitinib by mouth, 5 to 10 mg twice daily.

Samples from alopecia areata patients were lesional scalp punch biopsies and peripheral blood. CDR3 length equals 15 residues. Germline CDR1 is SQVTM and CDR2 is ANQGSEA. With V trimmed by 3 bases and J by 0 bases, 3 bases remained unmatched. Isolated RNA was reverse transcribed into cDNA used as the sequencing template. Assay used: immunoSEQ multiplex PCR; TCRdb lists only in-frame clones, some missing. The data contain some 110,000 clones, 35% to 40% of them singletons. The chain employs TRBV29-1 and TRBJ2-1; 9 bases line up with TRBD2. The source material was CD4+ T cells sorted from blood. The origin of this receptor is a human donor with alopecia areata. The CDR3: CSVEGGRGSYNEQFF. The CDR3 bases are TGCAGCGTTGAGGGCGGGAGGGGCTCCTACAATGAGCAGTTCTTC.